The table lists the clone carrying this TCR beta chain with a count of one. The antigen remains unidentified. This sample was taken from a study of T cell responses to AZD1222 COVID-19 vaccine. Study conclusions and caveats: Spike-specific TCR breadth and depth rose after two AZD1222 doses. Distributed over spike, vaccine-associated CD4 TCRs predominated at 160-218 and 743-854. Reports indicate that nearly half of spike-specific TCRs are directed at unmutated variant regions.

Method: immunoSEQ multiplex PCR; TCRdb's copy keeps in-frame clones and lacks some. There are 150,000 or so clones in the sample; about 90% occur only once, and roughly 5.8% lies in the top ten. Germline loops: CDR1 WSHSY, CDR2 SAAADI. CDR3 length equals 13 residues. V lost 4 bases and J lost 3, with 7 bases in between. The V call is TRBV10-2, the J call TRBJ1-5, with a weak D call TRBD1 (5 bases). Specimen: peripheral blood, collected on day 0 of MenACWY control vaccination. The receptor comes from an adult in good health. CDR3 residues: CASSVGVNQPQHF. As DNA, the CDR3 is TGCGCCAGCAGTGTGGGGGTCAATCAGCCCCAGCATTTT.